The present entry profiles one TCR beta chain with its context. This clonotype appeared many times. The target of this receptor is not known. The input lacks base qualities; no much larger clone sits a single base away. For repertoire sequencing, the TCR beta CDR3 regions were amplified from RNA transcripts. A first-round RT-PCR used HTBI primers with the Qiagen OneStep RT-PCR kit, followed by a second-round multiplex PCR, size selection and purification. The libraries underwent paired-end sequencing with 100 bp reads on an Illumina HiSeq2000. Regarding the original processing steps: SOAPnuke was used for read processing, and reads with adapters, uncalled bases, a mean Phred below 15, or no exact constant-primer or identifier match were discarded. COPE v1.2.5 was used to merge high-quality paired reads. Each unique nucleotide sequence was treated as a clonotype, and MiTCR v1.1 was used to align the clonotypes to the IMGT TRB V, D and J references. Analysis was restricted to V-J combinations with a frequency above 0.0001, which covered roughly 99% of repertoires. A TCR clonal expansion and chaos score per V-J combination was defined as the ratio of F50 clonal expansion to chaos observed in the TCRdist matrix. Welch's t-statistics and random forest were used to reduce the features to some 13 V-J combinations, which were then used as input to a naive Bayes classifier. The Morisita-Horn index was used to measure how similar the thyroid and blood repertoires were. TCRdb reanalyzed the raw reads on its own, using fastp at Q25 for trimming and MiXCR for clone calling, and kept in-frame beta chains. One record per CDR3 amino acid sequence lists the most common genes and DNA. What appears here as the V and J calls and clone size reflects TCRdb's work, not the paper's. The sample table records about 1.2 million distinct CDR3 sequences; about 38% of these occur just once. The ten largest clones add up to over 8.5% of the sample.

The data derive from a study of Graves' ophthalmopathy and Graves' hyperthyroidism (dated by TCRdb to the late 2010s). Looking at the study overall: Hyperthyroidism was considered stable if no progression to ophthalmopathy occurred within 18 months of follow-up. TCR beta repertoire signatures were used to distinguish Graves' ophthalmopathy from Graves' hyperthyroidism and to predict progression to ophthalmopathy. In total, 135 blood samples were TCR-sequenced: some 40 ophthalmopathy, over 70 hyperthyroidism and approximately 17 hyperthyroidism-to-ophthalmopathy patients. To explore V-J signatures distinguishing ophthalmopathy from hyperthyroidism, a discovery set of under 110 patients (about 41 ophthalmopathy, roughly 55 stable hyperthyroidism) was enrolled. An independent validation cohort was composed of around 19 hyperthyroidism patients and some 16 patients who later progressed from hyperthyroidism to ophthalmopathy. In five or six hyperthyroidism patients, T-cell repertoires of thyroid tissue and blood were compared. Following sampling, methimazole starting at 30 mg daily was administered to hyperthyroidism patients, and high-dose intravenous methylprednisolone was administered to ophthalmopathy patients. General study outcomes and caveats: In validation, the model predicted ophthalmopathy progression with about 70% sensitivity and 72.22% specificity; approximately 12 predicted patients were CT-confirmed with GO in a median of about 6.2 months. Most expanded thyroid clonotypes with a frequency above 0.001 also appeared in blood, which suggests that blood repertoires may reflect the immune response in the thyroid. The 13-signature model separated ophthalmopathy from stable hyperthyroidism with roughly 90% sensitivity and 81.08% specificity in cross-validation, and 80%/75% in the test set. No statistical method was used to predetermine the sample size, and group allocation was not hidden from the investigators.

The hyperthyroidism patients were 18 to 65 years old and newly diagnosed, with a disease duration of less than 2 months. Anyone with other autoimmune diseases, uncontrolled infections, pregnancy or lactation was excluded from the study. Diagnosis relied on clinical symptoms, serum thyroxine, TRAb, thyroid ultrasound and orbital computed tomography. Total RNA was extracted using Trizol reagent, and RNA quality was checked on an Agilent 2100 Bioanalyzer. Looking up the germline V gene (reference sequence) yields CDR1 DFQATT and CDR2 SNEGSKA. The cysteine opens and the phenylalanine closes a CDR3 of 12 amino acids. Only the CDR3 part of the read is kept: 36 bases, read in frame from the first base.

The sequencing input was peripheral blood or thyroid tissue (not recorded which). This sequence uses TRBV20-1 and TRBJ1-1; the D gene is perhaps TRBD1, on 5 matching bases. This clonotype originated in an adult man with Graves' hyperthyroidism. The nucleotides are TGCAGCGCTTCGGGGGGGAACACTGAAGCTTTCTTT. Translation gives CSASGGNTEAFF.